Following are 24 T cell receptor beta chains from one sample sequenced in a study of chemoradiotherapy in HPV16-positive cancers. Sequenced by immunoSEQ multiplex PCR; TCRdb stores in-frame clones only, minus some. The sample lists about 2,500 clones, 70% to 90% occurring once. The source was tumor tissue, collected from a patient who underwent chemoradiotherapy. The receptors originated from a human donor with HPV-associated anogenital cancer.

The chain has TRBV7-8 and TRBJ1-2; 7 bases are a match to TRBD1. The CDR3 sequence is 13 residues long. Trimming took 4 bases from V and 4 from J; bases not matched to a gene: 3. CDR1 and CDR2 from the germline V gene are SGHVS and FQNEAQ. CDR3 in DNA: TGTGCCAGCAGCTCACGACAGGGCTATGGCTACACCTTC. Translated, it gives CASSSRQGYGYTF. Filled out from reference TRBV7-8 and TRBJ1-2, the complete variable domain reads GAGVSQSPRYKVAKRGQDVALRCDPISGHVSLFWYQQALGQGPEFLTYFQNEAQLDKSGLPSDRFFAERPEGSVSTLKIQRTQQEDSAVYLCASSSRQGYGYTFGSGTRLTVV.

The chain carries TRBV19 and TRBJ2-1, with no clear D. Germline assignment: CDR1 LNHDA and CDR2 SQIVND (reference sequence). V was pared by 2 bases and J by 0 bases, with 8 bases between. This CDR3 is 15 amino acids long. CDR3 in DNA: TGTGCCAGTAGTATAAGGACGAGCTCCTACAATGAGCAGTTCTTC. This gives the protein CASSIRTSSYNEQFF.

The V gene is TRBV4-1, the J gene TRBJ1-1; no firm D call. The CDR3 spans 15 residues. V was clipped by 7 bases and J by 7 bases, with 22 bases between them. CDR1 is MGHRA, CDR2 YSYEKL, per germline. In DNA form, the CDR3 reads TGCGCCAGCAATGGAGGGCCCTCTCTTTCCAGTGAAGCTTTCTTT. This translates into CASNGGPSLSSEAFF.

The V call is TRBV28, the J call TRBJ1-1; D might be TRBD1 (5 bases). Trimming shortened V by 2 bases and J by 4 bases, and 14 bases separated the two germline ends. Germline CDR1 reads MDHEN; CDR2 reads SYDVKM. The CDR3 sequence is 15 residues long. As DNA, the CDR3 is TGTGCCAGCAGTTTAGCGGTATCAGGGAGCACTGAAGCTTTCTTT. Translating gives CASSLAVSGSTEAFF. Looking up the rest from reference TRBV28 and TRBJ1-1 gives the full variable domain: DVKVTQSSRYLVKRTGEKVFLECVQDMDHENMFWYRQDPGLGLRLIYFSYDVKMKEKGDIPEGYSVSREKKERFSLILESASTNQTSMYLCASSLAVSGSTEAFFGQGTRLTVV.

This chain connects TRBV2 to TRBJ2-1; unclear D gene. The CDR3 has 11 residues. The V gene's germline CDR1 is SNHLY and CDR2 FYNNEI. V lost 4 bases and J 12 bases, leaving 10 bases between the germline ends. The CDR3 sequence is CASSGYSVQFF. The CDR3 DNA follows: TGTGCCAGCAGTGGATATAGTGTGCAGTTCTTC.

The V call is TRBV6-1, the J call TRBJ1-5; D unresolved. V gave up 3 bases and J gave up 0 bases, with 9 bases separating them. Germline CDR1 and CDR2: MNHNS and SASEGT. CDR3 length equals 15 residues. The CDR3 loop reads CASSEAGHSNQPQHF. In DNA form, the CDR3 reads TGTGCCAGCAGTGAGGCCGGGCATAGCAATCAGCCCCAGCATTTT.

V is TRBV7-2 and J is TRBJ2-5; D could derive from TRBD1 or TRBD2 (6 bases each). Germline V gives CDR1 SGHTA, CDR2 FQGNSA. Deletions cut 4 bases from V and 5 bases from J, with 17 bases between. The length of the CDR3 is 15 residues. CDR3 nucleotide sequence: TGTGCCAGCAGCTCCTCAGGAGGGGGGCTTGAGACCCAGTACTTC. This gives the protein CASSSSGGGLETQYF.

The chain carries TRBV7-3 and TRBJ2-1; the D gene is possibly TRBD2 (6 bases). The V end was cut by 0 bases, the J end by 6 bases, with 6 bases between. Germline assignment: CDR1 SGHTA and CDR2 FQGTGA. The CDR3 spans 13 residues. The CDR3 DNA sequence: TGTGCCAGCAGCTTAACGGGGGGCAATGAGCAGTTCTTC. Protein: CASSLTGGNEQFF.

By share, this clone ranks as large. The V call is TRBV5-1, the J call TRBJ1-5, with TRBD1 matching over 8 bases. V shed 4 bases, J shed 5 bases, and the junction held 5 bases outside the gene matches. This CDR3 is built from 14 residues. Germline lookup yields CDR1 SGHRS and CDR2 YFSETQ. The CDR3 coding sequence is TGCGCCAGCAGCCCCACAGGGGGTCATCAGCCCCAGCATTTT. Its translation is CASSPTGGHQPQHF.

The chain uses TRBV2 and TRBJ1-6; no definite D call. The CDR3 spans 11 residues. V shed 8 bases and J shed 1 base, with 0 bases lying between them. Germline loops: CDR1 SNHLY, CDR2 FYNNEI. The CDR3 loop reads CASSYNSPLHF. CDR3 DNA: TGTGCCAGCTCCTATAATTCACCCCTCCACTTT.

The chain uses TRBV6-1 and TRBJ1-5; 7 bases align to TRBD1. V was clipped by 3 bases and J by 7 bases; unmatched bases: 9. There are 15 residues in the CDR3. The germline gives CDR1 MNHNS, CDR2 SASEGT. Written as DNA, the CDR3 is TGTGCCAGCAGTGACTCAACCGGGACAGAGCAGCCCCAGCATTTT. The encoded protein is CASSDSTGTEQPQHF.

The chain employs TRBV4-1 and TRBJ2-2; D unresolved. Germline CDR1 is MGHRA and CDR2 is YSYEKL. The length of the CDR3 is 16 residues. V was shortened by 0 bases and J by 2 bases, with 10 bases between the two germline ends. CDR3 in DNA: TGCGCCAGCAGCCAAGATATACTCCTTAACACCGGGGAGCTGTTTTTT. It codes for CASSQDILLNTGELFF.

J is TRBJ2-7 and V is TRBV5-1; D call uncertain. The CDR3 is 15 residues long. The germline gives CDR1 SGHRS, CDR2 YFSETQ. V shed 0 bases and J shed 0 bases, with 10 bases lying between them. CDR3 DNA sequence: TGCGCCAGCAGCTTGGTTGGGAAAAGCTCCTACGAGCAGTACTTC. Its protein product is CASSLVGKSSYEQYF.

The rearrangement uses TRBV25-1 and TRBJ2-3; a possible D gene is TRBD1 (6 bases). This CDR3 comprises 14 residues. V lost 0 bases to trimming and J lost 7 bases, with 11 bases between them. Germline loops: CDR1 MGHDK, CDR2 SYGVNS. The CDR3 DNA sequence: TGTGCCAGCAGTGAATATGGCAGGGGAAATACGCAGTATTTT. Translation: CASSEYGRGNTQYF.

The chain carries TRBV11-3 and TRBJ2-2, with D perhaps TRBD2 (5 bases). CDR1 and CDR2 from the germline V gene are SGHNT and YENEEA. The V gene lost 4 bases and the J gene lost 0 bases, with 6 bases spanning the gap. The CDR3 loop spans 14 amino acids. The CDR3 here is CASSWETNTGELFF. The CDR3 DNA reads TGTGCCAGCAGCTGGGAGACGAACACCGGGGAGCTGTTTTTT.

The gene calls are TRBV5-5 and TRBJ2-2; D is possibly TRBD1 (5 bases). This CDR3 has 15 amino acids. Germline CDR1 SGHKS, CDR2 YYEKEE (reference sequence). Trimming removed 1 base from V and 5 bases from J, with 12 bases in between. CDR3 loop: CASSLQVRETGELFF. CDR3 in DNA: TGTGCCAGCAGCTTGCAAGTCAGGGAAACCGGGGAGCTGTTTTTT.

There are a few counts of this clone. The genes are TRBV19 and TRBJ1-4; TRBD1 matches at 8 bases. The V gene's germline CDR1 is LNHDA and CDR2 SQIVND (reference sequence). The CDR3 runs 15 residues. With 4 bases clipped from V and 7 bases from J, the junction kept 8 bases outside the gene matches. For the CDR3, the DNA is TGTGCCAGTAGTACCTGGACAGGGCGGCTTGAAAAACTGTTTTTT. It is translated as CASSTWTGRLEKLFF.

CDR3 DNA sequence: TGTGCCAGCAGCTTCCTCGGACTAGCGGGAGGGGGGCAGTACTTC. Amino acids: CASSFLGLAGGGQYF. The J gene is TRBJ2-7, the V gene TRBV7-9, with TRBD2 matching over 15 bases. The germline CDR1 and CDR2 sequences are SEHNR and FQNEAQ (reference sequence). This CDR3 region has 15 residues. After removal of 3 bases from V and 9 bases from J, the junction contained 6 bases not matched to a gene.

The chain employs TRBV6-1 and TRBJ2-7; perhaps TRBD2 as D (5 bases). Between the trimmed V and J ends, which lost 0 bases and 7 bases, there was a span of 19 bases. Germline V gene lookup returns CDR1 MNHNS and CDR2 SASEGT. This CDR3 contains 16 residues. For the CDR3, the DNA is TGTGCCAGCAGTGAAGCCGGGGAGAATGTGCATCGGGAGCAGTACTTC. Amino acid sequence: CASSEAGENVHREQYF.

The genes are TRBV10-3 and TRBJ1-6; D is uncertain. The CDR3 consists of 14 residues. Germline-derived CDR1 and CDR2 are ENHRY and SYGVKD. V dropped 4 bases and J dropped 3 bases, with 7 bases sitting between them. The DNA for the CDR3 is TGTGCCATCAGTGCCGAGGGCTATAATTCACCCCTCCACTTT. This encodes CAISAEGYNSPLHF.

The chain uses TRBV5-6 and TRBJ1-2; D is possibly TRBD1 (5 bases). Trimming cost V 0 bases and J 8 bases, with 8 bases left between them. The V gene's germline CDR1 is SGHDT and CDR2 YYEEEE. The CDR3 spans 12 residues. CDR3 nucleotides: TGTGCCAGCAGCTTGGGGGGCGGCGGCTACACCTTC. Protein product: CASSLGGGGYTF. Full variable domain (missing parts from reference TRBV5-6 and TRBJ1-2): DAGVTQSPTHLIKTRGQQVTLRCSPKSGHDTVSWYQQALGQGPQFIFQYYEEEERQRGNFPDRFSGHQFPNYSSELNVNALLLGDSALYLCASSLGGGGYTFGSGTRLTVV.

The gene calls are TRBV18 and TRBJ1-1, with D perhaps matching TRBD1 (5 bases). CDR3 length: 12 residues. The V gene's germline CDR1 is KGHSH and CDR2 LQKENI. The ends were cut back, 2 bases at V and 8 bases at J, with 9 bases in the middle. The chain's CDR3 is CASSPGAGEAFF. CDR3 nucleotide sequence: TGTGCCAGCTCACCAGGGGCAGGAGAAGCTTTCTTT.

CDR3 loop: CAISGWTETEAFF. The CDR3, as DNA: TGTGCCATCAGCGGCTGGACAGAAACTGAAGCTTTCTTT. The chain joins TRBV10-3 to TRBJ1-1; a weak D match, TRBD1 (6 bases). The germline V gene has CDR1 ENHRY and CDR2 SYGVKD. V lost 6 bases and J 5 bases, leaving 13 bases between the germline ends. The CDR3 has 13 residues.

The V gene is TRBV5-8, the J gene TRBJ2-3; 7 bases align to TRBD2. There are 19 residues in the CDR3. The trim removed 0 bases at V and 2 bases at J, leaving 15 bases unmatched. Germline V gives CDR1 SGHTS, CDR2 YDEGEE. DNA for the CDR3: TGTGCCAGCAGCTTGGGGCTAGCGGATTCGATTAAAACCACAGATACGCAGTATTTT. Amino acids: CASSLGLADSIKTTDTQYF.